Listed here are 18 T cell receptor beta chains from one sample, sequenced in a study of blood T cells in healthy people across ages. Together with a sample-barcoded 5' primer, a J-beta primer mix was included in a second PCR lasting roughly 6 to 12 cycles. TCRdb reprocessed the 5' RACE reads via MiXCR and lists one record per CDR3 protein. The table lists hundreds of thousands of distinct CDR3 sequences, 25% to 35% of them singletons. The sequenced sample was blood. The source is a woman of 80 years or more in good health.

This clonotype was seen more than once but under ten times. Given a much more abundant clone one base away, this may be a read error. The V gene is TRBV4-3, the J gene TRBJ2-7, with TRBD1 identical over 7 bases. The V segment lost 4 bases and the J segment 9 bases; nucleotides outside the gene matches: 12. Per the germline V gene, CDR1 is LGHNA and CDR2 is YSLEER. The CDR3 runs to 14 residues. CDR3 sequence (DNA): TGCGCCAGCAGCCCCCGACAGGGTATCGACGGGCAGTACTTC. This translates into CASSPRQGIDGQYF.

This clonotype came up many times. The chain uses TRBV7-9 and TRBJ1-2, with D possibly matching TRBD1 (5 bases). This CDR3 contains 13 residues. Per the germline V gene, CDR1 is SEHNR and CDR2 is FQNEAQ (reference sequence). V was pared by 4 bases and J by 7 bases, with 13 bases between. The CDR3 bases are TGTGCCAGCAGCTCGCAATCAGGGAGTGGCTACACCTTC. Its protein is CASSSQSGSGYTF.

This clonotype showed up many times. The rearrangement joins TRBV18 to TRBJ2-7; tentative D call: TRBD1 (6 bases). This CDR3 has 14 amino acids. V lost 2 bases to trimming and J lost 1 base, with 9 bases between them. Germline CDR1 reads KGHSH; CDR2 reads LQKENI. CDR3 in amino acids: CASSPGDRSYEQYF. For the CDR3, the DNA is TGTGCCAGCTCACCAGGCGACAGGTCCTACGAGCAGTACTTC. Based on the CDR3 plus reference TRBV18 and TRBJ2-7, the full variable domain is NAGVMQNPRHLVRRRGQEARLRCSPMKGHSHVYWYRQLPEEGLKFMVYLQKENIIDESGMPKERFSAEFPKEGPSILRIQQVVRGDSAAYFCASSPGDRSYEQYFGPGTRLTVT.

In its sample, this clonotype was seen many times. CDR3: CSASGLAGGPGAEQFF. CDR3 DNA: TGCAGTGCTAGCGGACTAGCGGGGGGGCCGGGTGCGGAGCAGTTCTTC. The chain recombines TRBV20-1 with TRBJ2-1; 15 nucleotides agree with TRBD2. With V trimmed by 3 bases and J by 10 bases, 10 bases remained unmatched. Germline V lookup: CDR1 DFQATT, CDR2 SNEGSKA (reference sequence). The CDR3 contains 16 residues.

The chain recombines TRBV3-1 with TRBJ1-1; 7 positions match TRBD1. Per the germline V gene, CDR1 is LGHDT and CDR2 is YNNKEL (reference sequence). This CDR3 has 18 residues. V lost 2 bases, J lost 0 bases, and 12 bases stayed unmatched. CDR3 DNA: TGTGCCAGCAGCCAAAATGGGGGACAGTCGCCTTTGAACACTGAAGCTTTCTTT. Translation: CASSQNGGQSPLNTEAFF.

There are many counts of this clonotype. V and J are TRBV6-2 or TRBV6-3 and TRBJ1-2; TRBD1 agrees at 9 bases. Looked up from germline, CDR1 is MNHEY and CDR2 is SVGEGT. V was pared by 1 base and J by 8 bases, with 5 bases of the junction left unmatched. The CDR3 sequence is 14 residues long. The CDR3 loop reads CASSYFGQGYGYTF. The CDR3 DNA reads as TGTGCCAGCAGTTACTTCGGACAGGGGTACGGCTACACCTTC.

For this clonotype: Given a much more abundant clone one base away, this may be a read error. The gene calls are TRBV27 and TRBJ1-2; D not certain. Germline V CDR1 and CDR2: MNHEY, SMNVEV (reference sequence). The CDR3 is 16 residues long. The CDR3 here is CASSLSYPGQNYGCTF. The CDR3 bases are TGTGCCAGCAGTTTATCGTATCCCGGGCAGAACTATGGCTGCACCTTC.

This clonotype has at least ten counts. V gene TRBV20-1 combines with J gene TRBJ2-7; TRBD1 is a possible D gene (6 bases). The CDR3 runs 14 residues. Germline V CDR1 and CDR2: DFQATT, SNEGSKA (reference sequence). Trimming took off 6 bases at V and 2 bases at J, with 17 bases between the two ends. The CDR3 DNA follows: TGCAGTGCCTACCGAACACAGGGTACCTACGAGCAGTACTTC. Its translation is CSAYRTQGTYEQYF.

The chain is built from TRBV6-6 and TRBJ1-1, with 12 bases lining up with TRBD1. The CDR3 length is 15 residues. V gave up 2 bases and J gave up 4 bases; unmatched junction bases: 2. CDR1 is MNHNY and CDR2 is SVGAGI in the germline V gene (reference sequence). CDR3 in DNA: TGTGCCAGCAGTTACCCGGGACAGGGGGCCACTGAAGCTTTCTTT. Translating gives CASSYPGQGATEAFF.

This clonotype was detected only a few times. V and J are TRBV6-1 and TRBJ1-2; the D gene is possibly TRBD1 (6 bases). Germline V gives CDR1 MNHNS, CDR2 SASEGT. This CDR3 spans 13 amino acids. The V end was cut by 8 bases, the J end by 4 bases, with 14 bases between. Written as DNA, the CDR3 is TGTGCCAGCCGCAGGGACACCGCCTATGGCTACACCTTC. It is translated as CASRRDTAYGYTF.

In its sample, this clonotype was seen many times. The rearrangement uses TRBV29-1 and TRBJ2-5; 9 bases align to TRBD2. This CDR3 spans 17 amino acids. Germline V gene sequence: CDR1 SQVTM, CDR2 ANQGSEA. Trimming at V came to 3 bases and at J to 0 bases, leaving 11 bases not matched to a gene. The CDR3 sequence is CSVEGGGAGNNQETQYF. The CDR3 DNA reads as TGCAGCGTTGAGGGCGGGGGGGCCGGCAACAACCAAGAGACCCAGTACTTC.

This clonotype was seen ten or more times. The CDR3 bases are TGTGCCAGCAGCTTAGGTGGGACAGGGGGCGGCGAGCAGTACTTC. The encoded protein is CASSLGGTGGGEQYF. V usage is TRBV11-2 and J usage is TRBJ2-7; 12 nucleotides agree with TRBD1. This CDR3 is built from 15 residues. The V gene's germline CDR1 is SGHAT and CDR2 FQNNGV. V was pared by 1 base and J by 6 bases, with 4 bases of the junction left unmatched. Full variable domain (missing parts from reference TRBV11-2 and TRBJ2-7): EAGVAQSPRYKIIEKRQSVAFWCNPISGHATLYWYQQILGQGPKLLIQFQNNGVVDDSQLPKDRFSAERLKGVDSTLKIQPAKLEDSAVYLCASSLGGTGGGEQYFGPGTRLTVT.

The chain employs TRBV6-4 and TRBJ1-2, with a weak D call TRBD1 (5 bases). Germline CDR1 reads MRHNA; CDR2 reads SNTAGT. V lost 2 bases, J lost 8 bases, and 18 bases lay in between. The CDR3 runs to 15 residues. In nucleotides, the CDR3 is TGTGCCAGCAGTGACGACAGCATCCAGTCAGGCGGCTACACCTTC. This gives the protein CASSDDSIQSGGYTF.

This clonotype occurred many times. The chain carries TRBV5-5 and TRBJ1-5; unclear D gene. V lost 4 bases and J 0 bases, leaving 8 bases between the germline ends. Germline V gene sequence: CDR1 SGHKS, CDR2 YYEKEE (reference sequence). The CDR3 consists of 14 residues. The CDR3 region is CASSRSLSNQPQHF. CDR3 sequence (DNA): TGTGCCAGCAGCCGCAGCCTTAGCAATCAGCCCCAGCATTTT.

V gene TRBV7-8 combines with J gene TRBJ2-3; TRBD2 aligns across 7 bases. CDR3 length equals 17 residues. V was clipped by 5 bases and J by 4 bases; unmatched bases: 15. Per germline, CDR1 SGHVS and CDR2 FQNEAQ. CDR3: CASSPLEGTSAADTQYF. In DNA form, the CDR3 reads TGTGCCAGCAGCCCCCTTGAGGGCACTAGCGCTGCAGATACGCAGTATTTT.

This clonotype was picked up many times. This rearrangement joins TRBV30 to TRBJ1-2, with unresolved D. CDR3 length: 12 amino acids. Deletions cut 2 bases from V and 8 bases from J, with 12 bases between. The germline V gene encodes CDR1 GTSNPN and CDR2 SVGIG (reference sequence). The CDR3 protein is CAWSFLGYGYTF. In DNA, the CDR3 is TGTGCCTGGAGTTTCCTGGGATACGGCTACACCTTC.

At least ten counts were recorded for this clonotype. The chain joins TRBV5-1 to TRBJ2-1; TRBD2 matches at 12 bases. CDR1 is SGHRS and CDR2 is YFSETQ in the germline V gene. The CDR3 runs 15 residues. V shed 4 bases and J 5 bases; nucleotides not matched to a gene: 4. CDR3 DNA sequence: TGCGCCAGCAGCCGGACTAGCGGGGCCAACAATGAGCAGTTCTTC. Translation gives CASSRTSGANNEQFF.

In its sample, this clonotype was seen many times. The V gene is TRBV15, the J gene TRBJ2-1, with TRBD1 identical over 10 bases. The germline V gene encodes CDR1 LNHNV and CDR2 YYDKDF (reference sequence). There are 14 residues in the CDR3. With V trimmed by 4 bases and J by 9 bases, 6 bases remained unmatched. CDR3 sequence reads: CATSNGQGEGEQFF. DNA of the CDR3: TGTGCCACCAGCAACGGACAGGGGGAAGGTGAGCAGTTCTTC.